The following is a T cell receptor beta chain sequence with its context. What it recognizes is unknown. HTBI primers from iRepertoire and Arm-PCR of CDR3 regions yielded the TCR beta libraries. TCRdb recomputed calls from the multiplex PCR reads with MiXCR, one row per CDR3 protein. The sample holds roughly 500,000 distinct CDR3 sequences; more than 20% are singletons and the top ten take approximately 8%. V dropped 6 bases and J dropped 0; count of bases not matched to a gene: 8. Germline V CDR1 and CDR2: SQVTM, ANQGSEA. The CDR3 runs 14 residues. Time point reported: persistent/refractory GD, antithyroid drugs over 5 years with positive TRAb. PBMCs provided the RNA from which the TCR library was made. From an endocrinology department in Xi'an, China, came the patients. This sample was included in a study of regulatory T cells in long-lasting Graves disease. Notes on the study in general: Samples came from peripheral blood alone, without thyroid tissue.

The TCR sequence derives from a female donor with Graves disease. This chain uses TRBV29-1 with TRBJ2-7; 7 positions agree with TRBD1. Sample: peripheral blood mononuclear cells (PBMCs), taken when the disease was refractory, from a patient treated with antithyroid drugs. CDR3 nucleotide sequence: TGCAGCGTGGGTGACAGGGCCTCCTCCTACGAGCAGTACTTC. Translated, it gives CSVGDRASSYEQYF.